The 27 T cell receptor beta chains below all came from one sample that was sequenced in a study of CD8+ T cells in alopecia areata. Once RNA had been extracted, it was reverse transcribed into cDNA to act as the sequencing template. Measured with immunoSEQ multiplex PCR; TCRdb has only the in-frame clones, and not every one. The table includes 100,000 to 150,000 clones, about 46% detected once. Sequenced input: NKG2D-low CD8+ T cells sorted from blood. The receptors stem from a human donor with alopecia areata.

CDR3 sequence reads: CAWSSPRDRGNEQFF. For the CDR3, the DNA is TGTGCCTGGAGTTCGCCCCGGGACAGGGGGAATGAGCAGTTCTTC. This chain uses TRBV30 with TRBJ2-1; 11 bases line up with TRBD1. Looked up from germline, CDR1 is GTSNPN and CDR2 is SVGIG (reference sequence). The CDR3 runs to 15 residues. The V gene end was trimmed by 2 bases and the J gene end by 7 bases; junction bases not matched to a gene: 7. Full variable domain (remainder filled in from reference TRBV30 and TRBJ2-1): SQTIHQWPATLVQPVGSPLSLECTVEGTSNPNLYWYRQAAGRGLQLLFYSVGIGQISSEVPQNLSASRPQDRQFILSSKKLLLSDSGFYLCAWSSPRDRGNEQFFGPGTRLTVL.

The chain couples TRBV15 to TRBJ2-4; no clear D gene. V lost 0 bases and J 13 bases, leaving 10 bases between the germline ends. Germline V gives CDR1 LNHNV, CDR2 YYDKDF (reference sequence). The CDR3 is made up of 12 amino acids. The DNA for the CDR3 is TGTGCCACCAGCAGAGATCTAACAGTACAGTACTTC. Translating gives CATSRDLTVQYF. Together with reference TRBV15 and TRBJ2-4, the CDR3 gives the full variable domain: DAMVIQNPRYQVTQFGKPVTLSCSQTLNHNVMYWYQQKSSQAPKLLFHYYDKDFNNEADTPDNFQSRRPNTSFCFLDIRSPGLGDTAMYLCATSRDLTVQYFGAGTRLSVL.

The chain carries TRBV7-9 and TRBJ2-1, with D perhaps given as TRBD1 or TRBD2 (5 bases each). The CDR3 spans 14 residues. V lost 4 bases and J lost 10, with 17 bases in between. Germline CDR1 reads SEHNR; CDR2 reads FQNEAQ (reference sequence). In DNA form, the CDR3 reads TGTGCCAGCAGCTCACGGGACCGATGGAGCGAGCAGTTCTTC. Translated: CASSSRDRWSEQFF. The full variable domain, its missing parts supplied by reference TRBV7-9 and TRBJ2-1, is DTGVSQNPRHKITKRGQNVTFRCDPISEHNRLYWYRQTLGQGPEFLTYFQNEAQLEKSRLLSDRFSAERPKGSFSTLEIQRTEQGDSAMYLCASSSRDRWSEQFFGPGTRLTVL.

The CDR3 sequence is CASSITGSEQYF. CDR3 nucleotide sequence: TGCGCCAGCAGCATTACAGGGAGTGAGCAGTACTTC. V usage is TRBV4-3 and J usage is TRBJ2-7; D possibly corresponds to TRBD1 (6 bases). Trimming shortened V by 5 bases and J by 7 bases, and 12 bases separated the two germline ends. The germline V gene encodes CDR1 LGHNA and CDR2 YSLEER. The CDR3 loop spans 12 amino acids.

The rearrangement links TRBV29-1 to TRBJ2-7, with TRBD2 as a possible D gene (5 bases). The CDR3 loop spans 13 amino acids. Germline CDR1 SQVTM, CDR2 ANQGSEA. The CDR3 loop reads CSSISTTGVEQYF. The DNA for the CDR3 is TGCAGTTCCATTTCTACTACCGGGGTGGAGCAGTACTTC.

CDR3 sequence: CSVARNSPLHF. The CDR3 bases are TGCAGCGTTGCACGTAATTCACCCCTCCACTTT. The V call is TRBV29-1, the J call TRBJ1-6; D is unclear. This CDR3 has 11 amino acids. CDR1 is SQVTM and CDR2 is ANQGSEA in the germline V gene. V lost 4 bases to trimming and J lost 6 bases, with 4 bases between them.

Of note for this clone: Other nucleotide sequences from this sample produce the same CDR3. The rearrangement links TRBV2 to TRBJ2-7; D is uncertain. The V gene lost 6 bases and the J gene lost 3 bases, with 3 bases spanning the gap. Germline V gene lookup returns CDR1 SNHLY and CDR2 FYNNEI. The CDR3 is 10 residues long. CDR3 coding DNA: TGTGCCAGCAGAGGCTACGAGCAGTACTTC. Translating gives CASRGYEQYF.

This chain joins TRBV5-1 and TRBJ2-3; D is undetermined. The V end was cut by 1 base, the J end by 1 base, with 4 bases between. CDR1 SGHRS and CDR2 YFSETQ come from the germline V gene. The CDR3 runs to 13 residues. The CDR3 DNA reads TGCGCCAGCAGCTTGACAGGCACAGATACGCAGTATTTT. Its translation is CASSLTGTDTQYF.

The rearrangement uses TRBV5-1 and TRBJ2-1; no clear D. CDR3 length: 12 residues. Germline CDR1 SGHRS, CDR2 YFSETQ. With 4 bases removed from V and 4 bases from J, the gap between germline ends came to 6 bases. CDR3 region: CASSPLYNEQFF. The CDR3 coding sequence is TGCGCCAGCAGCCCCCTATACAATGAGCAGTTCTTC.

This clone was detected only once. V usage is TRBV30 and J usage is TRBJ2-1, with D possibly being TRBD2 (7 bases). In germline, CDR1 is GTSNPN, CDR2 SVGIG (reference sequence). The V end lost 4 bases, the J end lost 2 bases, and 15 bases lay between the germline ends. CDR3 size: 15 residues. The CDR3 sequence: CAWTLGGGPYNEQFF. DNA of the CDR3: TGTGCCTGGACCTTGGGCGGGGGCCCCTACAATGAGCAGTTCTTC.

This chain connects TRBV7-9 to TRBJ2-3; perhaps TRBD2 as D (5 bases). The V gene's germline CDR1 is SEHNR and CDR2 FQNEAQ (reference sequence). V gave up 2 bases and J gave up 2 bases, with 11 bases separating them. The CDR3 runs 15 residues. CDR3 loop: CASSLSPGNTDTQYF. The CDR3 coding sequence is TGTGCCAGCAGCTTATCACCGGGGAACACAGATACGCAGTATTTT.

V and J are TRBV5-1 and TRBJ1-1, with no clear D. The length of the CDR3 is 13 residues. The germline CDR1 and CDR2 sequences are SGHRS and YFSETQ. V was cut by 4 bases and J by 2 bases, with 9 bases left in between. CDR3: CASSAGLNTEAFF. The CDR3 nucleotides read TGCGCCAGCAGCGCTGGGCTTAACACTGAAGCTTTCTTT.

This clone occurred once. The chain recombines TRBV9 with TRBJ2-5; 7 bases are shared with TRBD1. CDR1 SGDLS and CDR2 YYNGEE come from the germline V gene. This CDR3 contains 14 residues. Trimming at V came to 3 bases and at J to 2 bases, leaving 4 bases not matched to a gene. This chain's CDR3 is CASSAGDSQETQYF. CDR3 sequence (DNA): TGTGCCAGCAGCGCCGGGGACAGTCAAGAGACCCAGTACTTC.

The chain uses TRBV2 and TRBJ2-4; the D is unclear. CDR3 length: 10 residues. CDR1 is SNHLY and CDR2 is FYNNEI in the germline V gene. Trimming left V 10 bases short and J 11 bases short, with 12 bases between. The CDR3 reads CAIRVGVQYF. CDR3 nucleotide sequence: TGTGCCATACGGGTAGGCGTTCAGTACTTC.

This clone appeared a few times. The chain's CDR3 is CSVRTGRETQYF. The CDR3 DNA sequence: TGCAGCGTCCGGACAGGCCGAGAGACCCAGTACTTC. The chain couples TRBV29-1 to TRBJ2-5, with 7 bases aligning to TRBD1. J gave up 4 bases and V 6 bases, and 5 bases lay outside the gene matches. The CDR3 runs 12 residues. Germline assignment: CDR1 SQVTM and CDR2 ANQGSEA.

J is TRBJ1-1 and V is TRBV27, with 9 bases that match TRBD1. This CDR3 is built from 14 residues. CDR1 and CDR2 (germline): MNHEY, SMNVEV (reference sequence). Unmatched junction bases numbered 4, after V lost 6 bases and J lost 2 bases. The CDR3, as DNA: TGTGCCAGCAGGACAGGGGGAGGTAACACTGAAGCTTTCTTT. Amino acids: CASRTGGGNTEAFF.

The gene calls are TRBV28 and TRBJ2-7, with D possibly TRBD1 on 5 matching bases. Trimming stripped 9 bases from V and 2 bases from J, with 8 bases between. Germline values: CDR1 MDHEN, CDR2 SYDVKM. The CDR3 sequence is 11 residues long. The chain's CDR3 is CASQTAYEQYF. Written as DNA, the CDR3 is TGTGCCAGTCAGACAGCCTACGAGCAGTACTTC.

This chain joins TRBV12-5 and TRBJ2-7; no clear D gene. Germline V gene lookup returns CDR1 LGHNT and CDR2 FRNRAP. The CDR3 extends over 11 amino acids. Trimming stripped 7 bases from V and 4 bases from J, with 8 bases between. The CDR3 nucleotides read TGTGCTAGTGAATACGGGTACGAGCAGTACTTC. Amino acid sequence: CASEYGYEQYF.

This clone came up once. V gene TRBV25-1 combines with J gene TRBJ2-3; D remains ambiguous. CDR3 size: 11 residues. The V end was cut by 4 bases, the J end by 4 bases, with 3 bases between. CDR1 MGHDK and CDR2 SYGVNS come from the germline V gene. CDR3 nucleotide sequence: TGTGCCAGCAGTGGTGCAGATACGCAGTATTTT. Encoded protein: CASSGADTQYF.

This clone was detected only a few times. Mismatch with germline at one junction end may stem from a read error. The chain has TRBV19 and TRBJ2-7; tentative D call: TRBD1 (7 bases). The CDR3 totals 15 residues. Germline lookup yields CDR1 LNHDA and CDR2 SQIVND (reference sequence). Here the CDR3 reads CATEDGRGDSSEQYF. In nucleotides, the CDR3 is TGTGCCACCGAAGACGGCAGGGGGGATTCCTCCGAGCAGTACTTC.

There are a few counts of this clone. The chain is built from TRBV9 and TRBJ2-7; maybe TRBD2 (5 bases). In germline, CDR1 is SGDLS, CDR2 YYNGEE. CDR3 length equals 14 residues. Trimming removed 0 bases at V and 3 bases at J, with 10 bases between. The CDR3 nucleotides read TGTGCCAGCAGCGTAGAAAGTGGAGGCTACGAGCAGTACTTC. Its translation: CASSVESGGYEQYF. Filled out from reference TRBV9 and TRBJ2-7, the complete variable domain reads DSGVTQTPKHLITATGQRVTLRCSPRSGDLSVYWYQQSLDQGLQFLIQYYNGEERAKGNILERFSAQQFPDLHSELNLSSLELGDSALYFCASSVESGGYEQYFGPGTRLTVT.

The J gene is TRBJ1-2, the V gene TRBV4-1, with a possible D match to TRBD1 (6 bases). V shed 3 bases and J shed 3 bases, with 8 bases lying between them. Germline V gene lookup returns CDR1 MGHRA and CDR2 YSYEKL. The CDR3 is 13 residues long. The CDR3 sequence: CASSQPGDYGYTF. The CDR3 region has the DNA TGCGCCAGCAGCCAGCCAGGGGACTATGGCTACACCTTC.

The CDR3 sequence: CASTHTLSQPQHF. CDR3 DNA: TGTGCCAGCACCCACACCCTTTCTCAGCCCCAGCATTTT. This chain uses TRBV6-6 with TRBJ1-5; D is undetermined. CDR1 and CDR2 (germline): MNHNY, SVGAGI (reference sequence). The CDR3 has 13 residues. Trimming removed 7 bases from V and 6 bases from J, with 13 bases in between.

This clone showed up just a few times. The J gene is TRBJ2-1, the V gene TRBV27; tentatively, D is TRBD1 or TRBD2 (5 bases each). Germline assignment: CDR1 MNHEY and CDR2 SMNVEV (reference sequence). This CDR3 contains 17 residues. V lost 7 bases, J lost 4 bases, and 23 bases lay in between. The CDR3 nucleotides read TGTGCCAGCAATAAGGGGTCAGCGGTGTCACAATACAATGAGCAGTTCTTC. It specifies CASNKGSAVSQYNEQFF.

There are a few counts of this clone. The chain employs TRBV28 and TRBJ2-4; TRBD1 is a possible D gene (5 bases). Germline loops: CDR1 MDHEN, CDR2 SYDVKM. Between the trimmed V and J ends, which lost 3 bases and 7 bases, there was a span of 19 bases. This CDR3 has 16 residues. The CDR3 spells CASSFYQGVGYNIQYF. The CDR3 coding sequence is TGTGCCAGCAGTTTTTATCAGGGTGTGGGCTATAACATTCAGTACTTC.

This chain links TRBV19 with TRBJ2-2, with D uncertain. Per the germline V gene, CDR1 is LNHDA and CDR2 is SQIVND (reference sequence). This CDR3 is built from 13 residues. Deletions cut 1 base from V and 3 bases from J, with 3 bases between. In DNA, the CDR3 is TGTGCCAGTAGTATAGGAGACACCGGGGAGCTGTTTTTT. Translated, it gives CASSIGDTGELFF.

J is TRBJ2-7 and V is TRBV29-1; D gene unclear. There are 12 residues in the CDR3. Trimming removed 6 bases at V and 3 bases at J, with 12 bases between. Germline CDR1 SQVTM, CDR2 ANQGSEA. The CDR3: CSVTTPLYEQYF. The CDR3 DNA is TGCAGCGTCACAACTCCCCTCTACGAGCAGTACTTC.